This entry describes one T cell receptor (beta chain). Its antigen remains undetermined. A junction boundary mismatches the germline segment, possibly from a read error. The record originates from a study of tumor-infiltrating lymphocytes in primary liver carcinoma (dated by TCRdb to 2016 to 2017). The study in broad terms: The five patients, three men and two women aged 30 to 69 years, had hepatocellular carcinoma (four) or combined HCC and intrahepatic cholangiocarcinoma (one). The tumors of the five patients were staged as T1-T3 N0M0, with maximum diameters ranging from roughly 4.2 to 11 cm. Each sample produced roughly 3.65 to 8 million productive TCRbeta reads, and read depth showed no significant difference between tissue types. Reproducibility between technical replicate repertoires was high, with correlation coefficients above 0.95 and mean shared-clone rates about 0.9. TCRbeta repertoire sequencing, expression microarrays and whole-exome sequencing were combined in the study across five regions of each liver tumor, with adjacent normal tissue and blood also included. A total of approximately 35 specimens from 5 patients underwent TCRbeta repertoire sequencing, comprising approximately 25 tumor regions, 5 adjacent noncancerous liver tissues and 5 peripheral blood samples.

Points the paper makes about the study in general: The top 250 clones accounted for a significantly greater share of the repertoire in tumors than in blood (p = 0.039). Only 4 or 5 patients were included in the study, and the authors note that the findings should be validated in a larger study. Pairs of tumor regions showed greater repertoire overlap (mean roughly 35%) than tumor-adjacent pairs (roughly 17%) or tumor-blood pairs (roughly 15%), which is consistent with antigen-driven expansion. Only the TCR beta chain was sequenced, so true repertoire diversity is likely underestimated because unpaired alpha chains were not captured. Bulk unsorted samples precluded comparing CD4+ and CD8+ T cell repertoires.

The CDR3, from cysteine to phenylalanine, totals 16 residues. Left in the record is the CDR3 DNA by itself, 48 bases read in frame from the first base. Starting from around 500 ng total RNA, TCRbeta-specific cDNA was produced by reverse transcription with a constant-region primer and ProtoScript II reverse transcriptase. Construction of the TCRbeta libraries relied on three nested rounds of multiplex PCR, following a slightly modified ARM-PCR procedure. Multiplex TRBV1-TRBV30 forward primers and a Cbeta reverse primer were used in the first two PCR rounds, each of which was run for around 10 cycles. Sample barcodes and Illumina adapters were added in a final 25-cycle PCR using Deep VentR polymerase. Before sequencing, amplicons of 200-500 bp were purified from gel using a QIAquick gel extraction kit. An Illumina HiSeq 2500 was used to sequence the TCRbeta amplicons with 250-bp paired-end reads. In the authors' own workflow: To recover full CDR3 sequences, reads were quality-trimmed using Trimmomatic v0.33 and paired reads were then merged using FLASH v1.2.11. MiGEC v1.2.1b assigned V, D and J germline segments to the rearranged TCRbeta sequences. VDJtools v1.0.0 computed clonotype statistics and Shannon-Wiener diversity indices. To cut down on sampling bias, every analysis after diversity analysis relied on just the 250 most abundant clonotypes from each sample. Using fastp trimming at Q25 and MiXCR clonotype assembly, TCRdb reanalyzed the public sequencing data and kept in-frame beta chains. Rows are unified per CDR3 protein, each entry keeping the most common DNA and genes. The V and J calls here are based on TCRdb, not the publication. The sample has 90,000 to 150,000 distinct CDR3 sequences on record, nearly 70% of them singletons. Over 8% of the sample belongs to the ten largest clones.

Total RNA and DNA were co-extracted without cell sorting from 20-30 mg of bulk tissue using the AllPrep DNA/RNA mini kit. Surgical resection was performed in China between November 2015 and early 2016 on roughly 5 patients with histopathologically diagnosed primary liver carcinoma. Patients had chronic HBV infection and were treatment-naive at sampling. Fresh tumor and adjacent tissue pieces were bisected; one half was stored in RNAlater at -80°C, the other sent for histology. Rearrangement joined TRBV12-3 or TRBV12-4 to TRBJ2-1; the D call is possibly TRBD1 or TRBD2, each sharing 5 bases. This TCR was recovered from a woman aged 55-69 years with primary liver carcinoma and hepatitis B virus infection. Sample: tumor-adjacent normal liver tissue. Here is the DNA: TGTGCCATCAGTAAAGTTGTGTGGGGGAGCGACAATGAGCGGTACTTC. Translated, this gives CAISKVVWGSDNERYF.